Following are 25 T cell receptor beta chains from one sample sequenced in a study of control samples from healthy donors and cancer patients. Some clones are missing from TCRdb's copy, which holds only in-frame ones; the method was immunoSEQ multiplex PCR. The profile covers some 3,100 clones, with approximately 94% appearing a single time and roughly a third taken by the ten largest. Sequenced material: PBMCs. The receptors were gathered from a man between 65 and 79 years old with lung cancer.

This clone has only one observation. The gene calls are TRBV9 and TRBJ1-1, with 8 positions matching TRBD1. The length of the CDR3 is 13 residues. Germline values: CDR1 SGDLS, CDR2 YYNGEE. V shed 0 bases, J shed 8 bases, and the junction held 3 bases outside the gene matches. In DNA, the CDR3 is TGTGCCAGCAGCGTAGTGGACAGGGAAGAAGCTTTCTTT. Protein product: CASSVVDREEAFF.

A single count supports this clone. This sequence joins TRBV24-1 and TRBJ2-3; 8 positions match TRBD1. In germline, CDR1 is KGHDR, CDR2 SFDVKD. This CDR3 is 15 amino acids long. With V trimmed by 9 bases and J by 4 bases, 11 bases remained unmatched. The CDR3 nucleotides are TGTGCCACCTTACAGGGGGGAGCGGTAGCAGATACGCAGTATTTT. This translates into CATLQGGAVADTQYF.

This clone was observed a single time. V usage is TRBV2 and J usage is TRBJ2-3; 12 nucleotides align to TRBD2. This CDR3 contains 15 residues. V lost 7 bases to trimming and J lost 0 bases; unmatched junction nucleotides: 2. Germline V CDR1 and CDR2: SNHLY, FYNNEI. The CDR3 is CASTGLAGSTDTQYF. DNA of the CDR3: TGTGCCAGCACCGGACTAGCGGGGAGCACAGATACGCAGTATTTT.

The chain combines TRBV2 with TRBJ2-1, with TRBD1 identical over 7 bases. Germline values: CDR1 SNHLY, CDR2 FYNNEI. J lost 9 bases, V lost 1 base, and 6 bases had no gene match. This CDR3 is built from 14 residues. CDR3 residues: CASSEGADRVEQFF. In DNA form, the CDR3 reads TGTGCCAGCAGTGAAGGGGCTGACAGGGTTGAGCAGTTCTTC.

The rearrangement links TRBV24-1 to TRBJ2-3; 8 bases are shared with TRBD2. Trimming took 4 bases from V and 3 from J; bases not matched to a gene: 8. CDR1 and CDR2 (germline): KGHDR, SFDVKD. This CDR3 has 16 residues. For the CDR3, the DNA is TGTGCCACCAGTGACCTGGGGAGCGGGGGAACAGATACGCAGTATTTT. This gives the protein CATSDLGSGGTDTQYF.

The rearrangement joins TRBV28 to TRBJ2-1; D uncertain. Looked up from germline, CDR1 is MDHEN and CDR2 is SYDVKM. The CDR3 loop spans 15 amino acids. V lost 3 bases and J lost 3, with 12 bases in between. The CDR3 spells CASSFGSPSYNEQFF. The CDR3 DNA follows: TGTGCCAGCAGTTTTGGGTCCCCAAGCTACAATGAGCAGTTCTTC.

The J gene is TRBJ1-2, the V gene TRBV18; unclear D gene. Per germline, CDR1 KGHSH and CDR2 LQKENI. There are 14 residues in the CDR3. Trimming left V 0 bases short and J 9 bases short, with 14 bases between. The CDR3 sequence is CASSPPSDSRRYTF. CDR3 bases: TGTGCCAGCTCACCACCGTCAGATTCGAGGCGCTACACCTTC.

The chain recombines TRBV7-9 with TRBJ1-2; 9 nucleotides match TRBD1. The CDR3 extends over 17 amino acids. Germline CDR1 and CDR2: SEHNR and FQNEAQ (reference sequence). V lost 5 bases to trimming and J lost 2 bases; unmatched junction nucleotides: 12. CDR3 DNA: TGTGCCAGCAGCCCGAACTCCGGGACAGGGCGCAACTATGGCTACACCTTC. This sequence encodes CASSPNSGTGRNYGYTF.

The chain links TRBV6-2 or TRBV6-3 to TRBJ2-3; D remains unclear. Germline V lookup: CDR1 MNHEY, CDR2 SVGEGT. V lost 2 bases to trimming and J lost 1 base, with 7 bases between them. The length of the CDR3 is 14 residues. Here the CDR3 DNA reads TGTGCCAGCAGTTACGGGTCAGGCACAGATACGCAGTATTTT. It encodes CASSYGSGTDTQYF.

This sequence joins TRBV10-3 and TRBJ1-1; D is undetermined. The ends were cut back, 7 bases at V and 4 bases at J, with 7 bases in the middle. Germline V gene data show CDR1 as ENHRY and CDR2 as SYGVKD. CDR3 size: 11 residues. The CDR3: CAIMGGTEAFF. CDR3 nucleotides: TGTGCCATCATGGGTGGCACTGAAGCTTTCTTT.

Here the CDR3 DNA reads TGTGCCACCAGCAGAGGCCAGGACGGGGATACGCAGTATTTT. It codes for CATSRGQDGDTQYF. The rearrangement links TRBV15 to TRBJ2-3; D ambiguous. This CDR3 spans 14 amino acids. Trimming left V 1 base short and J 6 bases short, with 11 bases between. Germline V gene sequence: CDR1 LNHNV, CDR2 YYDKDF (reference sequence). The full variable domain, completed using reference TRBV15 and TRBJ2-3, is DAMVIQNPRYQVTQFGKPVTLSCSQTLNHNVMYWYQQKSSQAPKLLFHYYDKDFNNEADTPDNFQSRRPNTSFCFLDIRSPGLGDTAMYLCATSRGQDGDTQYFGPGTRLTVL.

This sequence joins TRBV12-2 and TRBJ2-7; the table's D call, TRBD2, has no DNA check behind it. TRBV12-2 is reported as a pseudogene. The CDR3 loop spans 14 amino acids. The CDR3 spells CASRTRTTSYEQYF. The CDR3, as DNA: TGTGCAAGTCGCACTAGGACTACCTCCTACGAGCAGTACTTC.

V is TRBV6-1 and J is TRBJ1-5, with D possibly TRBD1 on 5 matching bases. CDR3 size: 14 residues. The V and J ends lost 1 base and 7 bases respectively, with 11 bases between them. Germline V CDR1 and CDR2: MNHNS, SASEGT. CDR3 DNA sequence: TGTGCCAGCAGTGAAGTTGGCGGGGGACAGCCCCAGCATTTT. It is translated as CASSEVGGGQPQHF.

The rearrangement links TRBV6-5 to TRBJ2-7; 11 bases are shared with TRBD1. In germline, CDR1 is MNHEY, CDR2 SVGAGI. The CDR3 is 14 amino acids. J gave up 5 bases and V 6 bases, and 6 bases lay outside the gene matches. CDR3 sequence reads: CASRTDRGQNEQYF. The CDR3 DNA sequence: TGTGCCAGCAGAACGGACAGGGGGCAGAACGAGCAGTACTTC.

The V and J genes are TRBV6-5 and TRBJ2-7; D perhaps matches TRBD2 (6 bases). The germline CDR1 and CDR2 sequences are MNHEY and SVGAGI. This CDR3 is built from 14 residues. Trimming left V 0 bases short and J 2 bases short, with 8 bases between. The DNA of the CDR3 is TGTGCCAGCAGTTACTCGGAGGGAACCTACGAGCAGTACTTC. Its protein product is CASSYSEGTYEQYF.

The chain uses TRBV6-1 and TRBJ2-1, with 12 bases that match TRBD2. Unmatched junction bases numbered 3, after V lost 3 bases and J lost 6 bases. The germline V gene encodes CDR1 MNHNS and CDR2 SASEGT. There are 15 residues in the CDR3. In nucleotides, the CDR3 is TGTGCCAGCAGTGATCTAGCGGGGGGGCTCAATGAGCAGTTCTTC. Translation: CASSDLAGGLNEQFF.

The J gene is TRBJ1-1, the V gene TRBV4-2, with D perhaps TRBD1 (6 bases). The germline gives CDR1 LGHNA, CDR2 YNFKEQ. The CDR3 runs to 16 residues. V lost 0 bases and J lost 11, with 22 bases in between. This CDR3 is CASSQDILVVQGIAFF. The CDR3 DNA sequence: TGTGCCAGCAGCCAAGATATCTTGGTGGTACAGGGAATCGCTTTCTTT.

The rearrangement links TRBV5-6 to TRBJ1-2; 10 bases align to TRBD1. Germline V lookup: CDR1 SGHDT, CDR2 YYEEEE. With V trimmed by 3 bases and J by 3 bases, 8 bases remained unmatched. This CDR3 is built from 16 residues. The CDR3 is CASSSGTGEKDYGYTF. CDR3 in DNA: TGTGCCAGCAGCTCCGGGACAGGGGAGAAAGACTATGGCTACACCTTC.

This clone appeared a single time. J is TRBJ1-1 and V is TRBV10-2, with 7 nucleotides matching TRBD1. The V gene's germline CDR1 is WSHSY and CDR2 SAAADI. There are 14 residues in the CDR3. J lost 4 bases, V lost 2 bases, and 4 bases had no gene match. CDR3 DNA sequence: TGCGCCAGCAGTGAGATCGACAGGGCCACTGAAGCTTTCTTT. Its protein product is CASSEIDRATEAFF.

The chain combines TRBV19 with TRBJ1-4, with D perhaps TRBD1 (6 bases). CDR1 LNHDA and CDR2 SQIVND come from the germline V gene (reference sequence). Trimming cost V 8 bases and J 0 bases, with 16 bases left between them. The CDR3 runs 16 residues. The chain's CDR3 is CASRTGQRATNEKLFF. CDR3 nucleotide sequence: TGTGCCAGTCGGACGGGACAACGAGCAACTAATGAAAAACTGTTTTTT.

The chain has TRBV11-2 and TRBJ1-1, with unresolved D. Looked up from germline, CDR1 is SGHAT and CDR2 is FQNNGV. The germline V and J ends were trimmed by 4 bases and 1 base, with 10 bases remaining between them. CDR3 length: 14 residues. The CDR3 sequence: CASSYAGRNTEAFF. DNA of the CDR3: TGTGCCAGCAGCTACGCGGGTAGGAACACTGAAGCTTTCTTT.

This clone has a single count. The gene calls are TRBV29-1 and TRBJ2-7; maybe TRBD1 (6 bases). With 8 bases removed from V and 3 bases from J, the gap between germline ends came to 20 bases. There are 14 residues in the CDR3. The germline gives CDR1 SQVTM, CDR2 ANQGSEA. The CDR3 nucleotides read TGCAGCTACTTAGAACCTCGGGACAACTACGAGCAGTACTTC. This codes for CSYLEPRDNYEQYF.

This chain uses TRBV3-1 (or the pseudogene TRBV3-2) with TRBJ1-6; D not resolved. Germline V gives CDR1 LGHDT, CDR2 YNNKEL (reference sequence). This CDR3 comprises 14 residues. Trimming left V 7 bases short and J 5 bases short, with 12 bases between. The CDR3, as DNA: TGTGCCAGCAAACCTATAGGGAATAATTCACCCCTCCACTTT. Its protein product is CASKPIGNNSPLHF.

In its sample, this clone ranks as large. V gene TRBV29-1 combines with J gene TRBJ2-5, with 11 bases aligning to TRBD1. J was trimmed by 4 bases and V by 1 base; bases with no gene match: 5. The CDR3 is made up of 15 amino acids. In germline, CDR1 is SQVTM, CDR2 ANQGSEA. CDR3 bases: TGCAGCGTTGAAGCGGACAGGGGGCGAGCAGAGACCCAGTACTTC. It translates to CSVEADRGRAETQYF. Looking up the rest from reference TRBV29-1 and TRBJ2-5 gives the full variable domain: SAVISQKPSRDICQRGTSLTIQCQVDSQVTMMFWYRQQPGQSLTLIATANQGSEATYESGFVIDKFPISRPNLTFSTLTVSNMSPEDSSIYLCSVEADRGRAETQYFGPGTRLLVL.

The chain uses TRBV5-1 and TRBJ1-6; no firm D call. This CDR3 contains 14 residues. Germline V gives CDR1 SGHRS, CDR2 YFSETQ. Trimming removed 1 base at V and 7 bases at J, with 9 bases between. The CDR3: CASSLQEGNSPLHF. In nucleotides, the CDR3 is TGCGCCAGCAGCTTGCAGGAAGGGAATTCACCCCTCCACTTT.